This is a list of T cell receptor beta chains from one sample in a study of identical twins. MiXCR was run by TCRdb on the 5' RACE reads, yielding one entry per CDR3 protein. The repertoire holds about 500,000 distinct CDR3 sequences, with around an eighth as singletons. These data were likewise used in another study, on yellow fever vaccine responses in identical twins.

The specimen was CD4+ T cells sorted from blood. These receptors were obtained from a young woman in good health. The CDR3 runs from the conserved cysteine through the conserved F or W. A D gene is named only where the DNA matches it firmly. Some rows have no size entry. The others give once, few or many, or a class for an expanded clone.

TRBV7-2	TRBJ2-3	.	.	TGTGCCAGCAGCTTCAATCCCAGGACAGCTAGCACAGATACGCAGTATTTT	CASSFNPRTASTDTQYF
TRBV20-1	TRBJ2-1	.	TRBD2	TGCAGTGCGATCGATCCTAGCGGGAGGAAGGGCAATGAGCAGTTCTTC	CSAIDPSGRKGNEQFF
TRBV12-3/TRBV12-4	TRBJ1-2	.	.	TGTGCCAGCAGCCAGATCTTCTATGGCTACACCTTC	CASSQIFYGYTF
TRBV6-1	TRBJ2-1	.	TRBD1	TGTGCCAGCAGTACCCGGGACAGGGGCCTAATGAGCTCCTACAATGAGCAGTTCTTC	CASSTRDRGLMSSYNEQFF
TRBV7-2	TRBJ2-7	few	TRBD1	TGTGCCAGCAGCAAGGACAGGGGTAACGTTCTAAGAAACGAGCAGTACTTC	CASSKDRGNVLRNEQYF
TRBV5-1	TRBJ2-1	.	.	TGCGCCAGCACCTTGGTAGGACAGAAGAATGAGCAGTTCTTC	CASTLVGQKNEQFF
TRBV7-2	TRBJ2-4	.	.	TGTGCCAGCAGCTTAGCGGGACTCGGCGGTGTCATTCAGTACTTC	CASSLAGLGGVIQYF
TRBV20-1	TRBJ2-7	.	.	TGCAGTGCTAGAGCCCTCACCTCCTACGAGCAGTACTTC	CSARALTSYEQYF
TRBV2	TRBJ2-1	many	TRBD2	TGTGCCAGCAGTGGTACTAGCGGGTACAATGAGCAGTTCTTC	CASSGTSGYNEQFF
TRBV5-1	TRBJ2-3	.	TRBD2	TGCGCCAGCAGCCCCCCGAGCGGGGCGGGAACAGATACGCAGTATTTT	CASSPPSGAGTDTQYF
TRBV15	TRBJ1-5	.	TRBD1	TGTGCCACCAGCCGGGGACAGGGGGCTAACAATCAGCCCCAGCATTTT	CATSRGQGANNQPQHF
TRBV28	TRBJ2-7	many	.	TGTGCCAGCAGTACCACGGGGGCCCCCTACGAGCAGTACTTC	CASSTTGAPYEQYF
TRBV5-6	TRBJ2-1	.	TRBD1	TGTGCCAGCAGCTCCGGACAGGGGGAGACGGGGTCGCAGTTCTTC	CASSSGQGETGSQFF
TRBV15	TRBJ2-2	.	TRBD1	TGTGCCACCAGCACGTACGGAGACAGGGCCGGGGAGCTGTTTTTT	CATSTYGDRAGELFF
TRBV19	TRBJ2-2	once	TRBD1	TGTGCCAGTATCCGGGACAGGAACGGAGGAGAGCTGTTTTTT	CASIRDRNGGELFF
TRBV10-3	TRBJ2-7	.	.	TGTGCCATCAGTGAGTCGATTGCTGCGAAGGAGCAGTACTTC	CAISESIAAKEQYF
TRBV9	TRBJ2-1	.	.	TGTGCCAGCAGCGACCACTTAGCGGCTGGGGGGAATGAGCAGTTCTTC	CASSDHLAAGGNEQFF
TRBV11-1	TRBJ1-6	few	TRBD1	TGTGCCAGCAGCACAAAAGGACAGGGGCATTCACCCCTCCACTTT	CASSTKGQGHSPLHF
TRBV6-6	TRBJ2-1	.	.	TGTGCCAGCATCACCCCATCCTACAATGAGCAGTTCTTC	CASITPSYNEQFF
TRBV30	TRBJ2-7	few	.	TGTGCCTGGAGAGATTCCAGAGAGGCGCAGTACTTC	CAWRDSREAQYF
TRBV7-2	TRBJ2-3	.	TRBD2	TGTGCCAGCAGCTTAGCGTCAGGACTAGCTGGCCGAGATACGCAGTATTTT	CASSLASGLAGRDTQYF
TRBV28	TRBJ2-7	.	.	TGTGCCAGCAGTTCCTCTGGCCTCCGGGACGGAAACTACGAGCAGTACTTC	CASSSSGLRDGNYEQYF
TRBV6-5	TRBJ2-7	.	TRBD2	TGTGCCAGCAGTTACTTTGGGACTAGGGCGTCTGAGCAGTACTTC	CASSYFGTRASEQYF
TRBV15	TRBJ2-1	.	TRBD2	TGTGCCACCAGCAAACAGCGGGGGGGCTCCTACAATGAGCAGTTCTTC	CATSKQRGGSYNEQFF
TRBV20-1	TRBJ1-1	.	.	TGCAGTGCCATACCTAGTCGGAGCACTGAAGCTTTCTTT	CSAIPSRSTEAFF
TRBV12-3/TRBV12-4	TRBJ2-3	many	TRBD2	TGTGCCAGCAGTAATGGACTAGCGGGGGGCCGGTATACGCAGTATTTT	CASSNGLAGGRYTQYF
TRBV25-1	TRBJ2-5	.	TRBD1	TGTGCCAGCAGACCGAGGGGACAGGGGAAAGAGACCCAGTACTTC	CASRPRGQGKETQYF
TRBV12-3/TRBV12-4	TRBJ1-2	.	TRBD1	TGTGCCAGCAGTCCATCAACAGGGGTGGGCTACACCTTC	CASSPSTGVGYTF
TRBV29-1	TRBJ1-3	many	TRBD1	TGCAGCGTCCTAAAGGACAGGGGCGGAAACACCATATATTTT	CSVLKDRGGNTIYF
TRBV30	TRBJ2-2	.	.	TGTGCCGCGGGGGGGGAGCTGTTTTTT	CAAGGELFF
TRBV3-1	TRBJ2-1	.	TRBD1	TGTGCCAGCAGCCAGGGACAGGGAGACAATGAGCAGTTCTTC	CASSQGQGDNEQFF
TRBV18	TRBJ2-3	.	.	TGTGCCAGCTCACCAACGGGACAAGGCACAGATACGCAGTATTTT	CASSPTGQGTDTQYF
TRBV29-1	TRBJ2-1	many	.	TGCAGCGTTGAATACCCCATGGTGCGCAATGAGCAGTTCTTC	CSVEYPMVRNEQFF
TRBV19	TRBJ2-7	.	TRBD1	TGTGCCAGTAGCACCCCGGGACAGGGGCTCTACGAGCAGTACTTC	CASSTPGQGLYEQYF
TRBV5-1	TRBJ2-7	few	TRBD1	TGCGCCAGCAGCTTGGGCCCTTCGGCAGGGGGCTCCTACGAGCAGTACTTC	CASSLGPSAGGSYEQYF
TRBV9	TRBJ2-3	once	TRBD1	TGTGCCAGCAGCGTAGGAGGACAGGTGGTTCACAATACGCAGTATTTT	CASSVGGQVVHNTQYF
TRBV27	TRBJ2-5	few	TRBD1	TGTGCCAGCAGTATCGGACAGGGGAGGGTGGGCCAAGAGACCCAGTACTTC	CASSIGQGRVGQETQYF
TRBV6-2/TRBV6-3	TRBJ2-7	.	.	TGTGCCAGCAGTTACTCGAGAGCGGGCCTGGGTTACGAGCAGTACTTC	CASSYSRAGLGYEQYF
TRBV20-1	TRBJ2-7	few	.	TGCAGTGCTCCACGGAGGGGATCGTACGAGCAGTACTTC	CSAPRRGSYEQYF
TRBV9	TRBJ2-5	few	.	TGTGCCAGCAGCGTAGGCGTCAGGGGCCAAGAGACCCAGTACTTC	CASSVGVRGQETQYF
TRBV9	TRBJ1-6	few	.	TGTGCCAGCAGCGTGGCCCCCACACCTAGCTCCTATAATTCACCCCTCCACTTT	CASSVAPTPSSYNSPLHF
TRBV29-1	TRBJ2-2	.	TRBD2	TGCAGCGTTGGAGGGGCGGGAGGTTACACCGGGGAGCTGTTTTTT	CSVGGAGGYTGELFF
TRBV15	TRBJ2-2	few	.	TGTGCCACCAGCAGTGCAACAGGGTTCGGGGAGCTGTTTTTT	CATSSATGFGELFF
TRBV19	TRBJ2-3	.	.	TGTGCCAGTAGTATGACAGGTAGCACAGATACGCAGTATTTT	CASSMTGSTDTQYF
TRBV20-1	TRBJ2-5	few	TRBD1	TGCAGTGCTACTGACAGGGGGCTAGAGACCCAGTACTTC	CSATDRGLETQYF
TRBV12-3/TRBV12-4	TRBJ2-7	few	.	TGTGCCAGCAGTTTCAAGGACTACAGCTCCTACGAGCAGTACTTC	CASSFKDYSSYEQYF
TRBV6-2/TRBV6-3	TRBJ1-1	.	.	TGTGCCAGCAGTTATGGGGTTTGGACTGAAGCTTTCTTT	CASSYGVWTEAFF
TRBV5-1	TRBJ2-2	.	TRBD2	TGCGCCACCGCACCGACCGGGACTAGCGGGGGTGCAGGGGAGCTGTTTTTT	CATAPTGTSGGAGELFF
TRBV7-9	TRBJ1-6	.	TRBD1	TGTGCCAGCAGCTTGACAGGGTATAATTCACCCCTCCACTTT	CASSLTGYNSPLHF
TRBV28	TRBJ1-2	.	.	TGTGCCAGCAGCCAGGAGCTGGGCTACACCTTC	CASSQELGYTF
TRBV28	TRBJ2-7	.	.	TGTGCCAGCAGCTTCGAAAGATACAGGGTCACGTACGAGCAGTACTTC	CASSFERYRVTYEQYF
TRBV18	TRBJ2-1	.	TRBD1	TGTGCCAGCTCACAGGAGACAGGGTCATTAGAAGAGCAGTTCTTC	CASSQETGSLEEQFF
TRBV6-1	TRBJ2-5	.	.	TGTGCCAGCAGTATCGGGGTGGGGGGAACCCAAGAGACCCAGTACTTC	CASSIGVGGTQETQYF